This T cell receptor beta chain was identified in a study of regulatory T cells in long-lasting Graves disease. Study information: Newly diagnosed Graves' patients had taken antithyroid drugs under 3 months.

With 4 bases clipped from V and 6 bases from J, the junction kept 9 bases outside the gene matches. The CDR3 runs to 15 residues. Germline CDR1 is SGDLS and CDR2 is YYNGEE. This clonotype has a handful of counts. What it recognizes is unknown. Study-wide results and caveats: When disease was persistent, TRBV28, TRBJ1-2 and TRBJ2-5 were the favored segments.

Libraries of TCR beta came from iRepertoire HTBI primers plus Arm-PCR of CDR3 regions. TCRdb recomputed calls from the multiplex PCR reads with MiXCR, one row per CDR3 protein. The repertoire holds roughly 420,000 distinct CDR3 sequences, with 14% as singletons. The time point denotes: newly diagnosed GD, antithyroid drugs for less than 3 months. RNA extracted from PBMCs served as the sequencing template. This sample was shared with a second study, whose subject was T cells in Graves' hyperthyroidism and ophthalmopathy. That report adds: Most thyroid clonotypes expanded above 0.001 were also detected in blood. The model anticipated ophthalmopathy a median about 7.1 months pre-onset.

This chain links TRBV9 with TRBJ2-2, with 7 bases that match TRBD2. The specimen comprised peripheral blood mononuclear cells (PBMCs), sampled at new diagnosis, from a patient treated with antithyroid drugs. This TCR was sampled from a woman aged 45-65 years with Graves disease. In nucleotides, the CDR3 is TGTGCCAGCAGCCTAGCCGGGGGGATATCCGGGGAGCTGTTTTTT. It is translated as CASSLAGGISGELFF. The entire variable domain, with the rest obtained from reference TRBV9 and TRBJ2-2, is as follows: DSGVTQTPKHLITATGQRVTLRCSPRSGDLSVYWYQQSLDQGLQFLIQYYNGEERAKGNILERFSAQQFPDLHSELNLSSLELGDSALYFCASSLAGGISGELFFGEGSRLTVL.